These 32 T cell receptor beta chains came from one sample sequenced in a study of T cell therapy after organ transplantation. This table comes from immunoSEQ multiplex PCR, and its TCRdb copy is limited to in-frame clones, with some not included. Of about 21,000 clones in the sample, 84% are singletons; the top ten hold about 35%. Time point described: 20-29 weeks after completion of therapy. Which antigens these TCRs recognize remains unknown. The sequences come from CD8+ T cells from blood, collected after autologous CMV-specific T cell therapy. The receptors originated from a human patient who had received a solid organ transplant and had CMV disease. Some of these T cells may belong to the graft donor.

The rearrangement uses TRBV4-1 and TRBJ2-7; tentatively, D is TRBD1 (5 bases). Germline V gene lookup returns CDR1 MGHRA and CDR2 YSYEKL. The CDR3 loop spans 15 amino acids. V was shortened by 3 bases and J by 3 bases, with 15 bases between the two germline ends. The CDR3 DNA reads TGCGCCAGCAGCCACACTACAGGTTCCCACTACGAGCAGTACTTC. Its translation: CASSHTTGSHYEQYF.

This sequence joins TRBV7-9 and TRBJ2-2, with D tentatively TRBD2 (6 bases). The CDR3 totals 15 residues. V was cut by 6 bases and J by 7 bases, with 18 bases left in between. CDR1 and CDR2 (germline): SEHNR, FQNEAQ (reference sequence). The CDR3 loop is CASRPGLGEFGELFF. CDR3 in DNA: TGTGCCAGCAGACCGGGACTTGGAGAGTTCGGGGAGCTGTTTTTT.

The chain's CDR3 is CATSTRGTGAGEKLFF. CDR3 DNA sequence: TGTGCCACCAGCACTAGGGGGACCGGGGCTGGGGAAAAACTGTTTTTT. The gene calls are TRBV15 and TRBJ1-4, with a weak D call TRBD1 (6 bases). Trimming left V 4 bases short and J 8 bases short, with 20 bases between. Germline V lookup: CDR1 LNHNV, CDR2 YYDKDF (reference sequence). This CDR3 spans 16 amino acids. Drawing the rest from reference TRBV15 and TRBJ1-4, the complete variable domain is DAMVIQNPRYQVTQFGKPVTLSCSQTLNHNVMYWYQQKSSQAPKLLFHYYDKDFNNEADTPDNFQSRRPNTSFCFLDIRSPGLGDTAMYLCATSTRGTGAGEKLFFGSGTQLSVL.

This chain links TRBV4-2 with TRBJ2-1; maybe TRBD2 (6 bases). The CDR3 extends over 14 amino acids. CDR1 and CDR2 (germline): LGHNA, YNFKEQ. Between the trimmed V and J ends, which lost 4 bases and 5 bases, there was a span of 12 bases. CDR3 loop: CASSLRDLDNEQFF. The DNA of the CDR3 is TGTGCCAGCAGCCTCCGGGACTTGGACAATGAGCAGTTCTTC.

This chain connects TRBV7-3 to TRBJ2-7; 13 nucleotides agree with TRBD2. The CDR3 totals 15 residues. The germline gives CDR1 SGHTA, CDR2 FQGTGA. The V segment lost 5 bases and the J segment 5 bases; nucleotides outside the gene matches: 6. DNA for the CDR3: TGTGCCAGCAGCCCCAGTGGACTAGCGGGAGACGAGCAGTACTTC. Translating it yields CASSPSGLAGDEQYF.

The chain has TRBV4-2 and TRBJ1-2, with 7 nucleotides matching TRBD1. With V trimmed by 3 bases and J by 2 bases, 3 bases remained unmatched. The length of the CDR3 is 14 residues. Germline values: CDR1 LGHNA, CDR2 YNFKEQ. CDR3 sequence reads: CASSHQGGNYGYTF. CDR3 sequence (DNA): TGTGCCAGCAGCCACCAGGGGGGAAACTATGGCTACACCTTC.

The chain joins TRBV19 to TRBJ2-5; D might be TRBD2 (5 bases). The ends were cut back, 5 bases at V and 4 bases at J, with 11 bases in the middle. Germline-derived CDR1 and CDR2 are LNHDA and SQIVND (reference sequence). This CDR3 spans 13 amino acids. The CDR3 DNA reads TGTGCCAGTAGTCCCCAAAGCGGAGAGACCCAGTACTTC. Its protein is CASSPQSGETQYF.

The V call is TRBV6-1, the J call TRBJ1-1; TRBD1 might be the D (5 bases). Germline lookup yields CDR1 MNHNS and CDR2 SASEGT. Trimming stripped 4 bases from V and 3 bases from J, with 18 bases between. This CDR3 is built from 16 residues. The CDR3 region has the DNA TGTGCCAGCAGTGCCTACTTCCGGGGGGGGGACACTGAAGCTTTCTTT. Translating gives CASSAYFRGGDTEAFF.

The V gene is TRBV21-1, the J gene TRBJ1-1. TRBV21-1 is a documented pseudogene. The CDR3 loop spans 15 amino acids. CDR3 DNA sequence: TGTGCCAGCAGGAAAAGGACGGATAAGAACACTGAAGCTTTCTTT. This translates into CASRKRTDKNTEAFF.

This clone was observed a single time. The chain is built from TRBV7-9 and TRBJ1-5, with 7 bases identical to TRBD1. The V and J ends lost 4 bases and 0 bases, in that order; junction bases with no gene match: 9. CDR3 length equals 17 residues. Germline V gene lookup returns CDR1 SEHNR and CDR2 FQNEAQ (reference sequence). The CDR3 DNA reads TGTGCCAGCAGCTCCCAAAGACAGGGAAATAGCAATCAGCCCCAGCATTTT. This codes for CASSSQRQGNSNQPQHF.

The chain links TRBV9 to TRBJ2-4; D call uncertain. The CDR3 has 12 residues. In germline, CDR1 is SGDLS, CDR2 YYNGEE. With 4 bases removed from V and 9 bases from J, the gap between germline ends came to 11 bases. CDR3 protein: CASSPKTGIQYF. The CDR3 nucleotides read TGTGCCAGCAGCCCAAAAACGGGCATTCAGTACTTC.

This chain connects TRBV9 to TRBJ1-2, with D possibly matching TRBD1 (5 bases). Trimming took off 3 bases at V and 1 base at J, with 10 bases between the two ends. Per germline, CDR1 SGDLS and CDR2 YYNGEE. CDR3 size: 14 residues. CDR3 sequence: CASSANRNNYGYTF. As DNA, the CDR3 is TGTGCCAGCAGCGCAAACAGGAATAACTATGGCTACACCTTC.

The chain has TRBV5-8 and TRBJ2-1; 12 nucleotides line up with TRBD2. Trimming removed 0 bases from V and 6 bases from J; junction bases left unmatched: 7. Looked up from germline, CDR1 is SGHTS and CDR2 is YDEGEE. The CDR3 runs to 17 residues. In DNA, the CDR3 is TGTGCCAGCAGCTTGGGCGCCCTAGCGGGGGGGAGCAATGAGCAGTTCTTC. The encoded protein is CASSLGALAGGSNEQFF.

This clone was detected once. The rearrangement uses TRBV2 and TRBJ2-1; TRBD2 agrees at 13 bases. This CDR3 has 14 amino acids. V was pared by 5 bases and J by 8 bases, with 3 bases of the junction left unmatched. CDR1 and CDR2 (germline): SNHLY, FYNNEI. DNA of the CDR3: TGTGCCAGCAGTAGACTAGCGGGGGGCGATGAGCAGTTCTTC. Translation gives CASSRLAGGDEQFF.

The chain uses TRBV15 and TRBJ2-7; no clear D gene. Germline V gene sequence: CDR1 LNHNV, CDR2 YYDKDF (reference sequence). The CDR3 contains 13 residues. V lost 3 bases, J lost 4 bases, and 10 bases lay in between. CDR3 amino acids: CATSRVTDYEQYF. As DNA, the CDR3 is TGTGCCACCAGCAGGGTCACAGATTACGAGCAGTACTTC.

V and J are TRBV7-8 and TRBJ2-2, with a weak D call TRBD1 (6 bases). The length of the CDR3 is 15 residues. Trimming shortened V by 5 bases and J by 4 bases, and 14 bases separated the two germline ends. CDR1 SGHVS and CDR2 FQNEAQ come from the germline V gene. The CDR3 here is CASSGGGRGTGELFF. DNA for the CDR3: TGTGCCAGCAGCGGGGGCGGCCGCGGCACCGGGGAGCTGTTTTTT.

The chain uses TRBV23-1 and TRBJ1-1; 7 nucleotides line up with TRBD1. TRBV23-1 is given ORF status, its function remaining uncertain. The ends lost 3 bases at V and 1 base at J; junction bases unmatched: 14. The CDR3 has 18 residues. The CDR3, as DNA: TGCGCCAGCAGTCATCTCCCGAGACAGGGTTCAAGGAACACTGAAGCTTTCTTT. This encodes CASSHLPRQGSRNTEAFF.

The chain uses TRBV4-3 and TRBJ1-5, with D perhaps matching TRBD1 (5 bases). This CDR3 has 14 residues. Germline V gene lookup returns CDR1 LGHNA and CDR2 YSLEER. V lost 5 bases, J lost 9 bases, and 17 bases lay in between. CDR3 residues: CASSYTTDPAPQHF. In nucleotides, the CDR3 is TGCGCCAGCAGCTACACGACAGACCCTGCGCCCCAGCATTTT.

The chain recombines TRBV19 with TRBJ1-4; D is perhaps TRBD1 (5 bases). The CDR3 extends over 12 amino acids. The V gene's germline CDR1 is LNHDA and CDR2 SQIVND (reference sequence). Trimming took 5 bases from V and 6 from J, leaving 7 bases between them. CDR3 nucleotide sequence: TGTGCCAGTAGTGACAGATATGAAAAACTGTTTTTT. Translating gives CASSDRYEKLFF.

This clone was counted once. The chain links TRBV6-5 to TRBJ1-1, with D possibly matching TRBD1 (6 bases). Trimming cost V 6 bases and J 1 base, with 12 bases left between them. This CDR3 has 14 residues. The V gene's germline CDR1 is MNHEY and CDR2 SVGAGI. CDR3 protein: CASRVVGANTEAFF. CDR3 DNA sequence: TGTGCCAGCAGGGTGGTGGGGGCGAACACTGAAGCTTTCTTT.

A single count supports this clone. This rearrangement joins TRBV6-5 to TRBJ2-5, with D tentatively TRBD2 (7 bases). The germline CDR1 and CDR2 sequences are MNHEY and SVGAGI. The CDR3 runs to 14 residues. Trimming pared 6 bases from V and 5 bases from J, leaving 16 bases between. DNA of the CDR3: TGTGCCAGCAGGCACAGGGCCGGGAGGGAGACCCAGTACTTC. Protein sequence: CASRHRAGRETQYF.

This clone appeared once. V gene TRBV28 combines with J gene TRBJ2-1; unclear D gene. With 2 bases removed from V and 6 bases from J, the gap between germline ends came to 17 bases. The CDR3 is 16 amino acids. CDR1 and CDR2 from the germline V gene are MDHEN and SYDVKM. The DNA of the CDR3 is TGTGCCAGCAGTTTACCCCTAGGACCCACCGCCAATGAGCAGTTCTTC. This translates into CASSLPLGPTANEQFF.

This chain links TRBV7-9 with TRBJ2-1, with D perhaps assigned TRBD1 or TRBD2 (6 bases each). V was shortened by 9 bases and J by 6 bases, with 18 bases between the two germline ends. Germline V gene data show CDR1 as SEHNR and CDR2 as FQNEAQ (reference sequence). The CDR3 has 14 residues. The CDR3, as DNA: TGTGCCAGTAAGACGGGGGCCGCGGGCAATGAGCAGTTCTTC. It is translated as CASKTGAAGNEQFF.

CDR3 residues: CASSQEIDISYNEQFF. In DNA, the CDR3 is TGTGCCAGCAGCCAAGAAATAGATATCTCCTACAATGAGCAGTTCTTC. The gene calls are TRBV14 and TRBJ2-1; D is uncertain. V shed 0 bases and J shed 0 bases, with 9 bases lying between them. The CDR3 contains 16 residues. Germline CDR1 SGHDN, CDR2 FVKESK.

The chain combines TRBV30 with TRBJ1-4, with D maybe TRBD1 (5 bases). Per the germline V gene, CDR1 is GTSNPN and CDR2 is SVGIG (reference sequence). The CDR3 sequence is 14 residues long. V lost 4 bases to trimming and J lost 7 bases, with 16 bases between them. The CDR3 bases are TGTGCCTGGAACCCCGACAGATGGGGTGAAAAACTGTTTTTT. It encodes CAWNPDRWGEKLFF.

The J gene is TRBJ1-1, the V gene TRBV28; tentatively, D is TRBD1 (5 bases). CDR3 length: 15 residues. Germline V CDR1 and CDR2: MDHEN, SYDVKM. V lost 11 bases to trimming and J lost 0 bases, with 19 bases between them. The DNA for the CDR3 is TGTGCCTCCTCCAGCCCCGACAGCTTGAACACTGAAGCTTTCTTT. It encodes CASSSPDSLNTEAFF.

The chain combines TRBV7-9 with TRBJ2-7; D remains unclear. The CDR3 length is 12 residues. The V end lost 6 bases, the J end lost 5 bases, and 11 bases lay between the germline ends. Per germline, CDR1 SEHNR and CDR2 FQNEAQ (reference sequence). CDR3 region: CASRFGWDEQYF. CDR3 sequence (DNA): TGTGCCAGCAGGTTCGGGTGGGACGAGCAGTACTTC.

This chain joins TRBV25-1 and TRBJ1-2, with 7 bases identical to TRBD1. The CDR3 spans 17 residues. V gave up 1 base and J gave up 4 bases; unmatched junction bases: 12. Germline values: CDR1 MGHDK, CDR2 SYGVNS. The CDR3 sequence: CASSESSTRGVSYGYTF. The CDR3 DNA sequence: TGTGCCAGCAGTGAATCTTCCACCAGGGGGGTGAGCTATGGCTACACCTTC.

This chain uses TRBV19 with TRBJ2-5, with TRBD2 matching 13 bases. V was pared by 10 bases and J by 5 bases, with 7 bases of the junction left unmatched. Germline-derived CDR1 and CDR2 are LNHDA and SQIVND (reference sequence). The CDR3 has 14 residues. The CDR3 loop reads CATTGLAGAETQYF. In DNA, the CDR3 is TGTGCCACCACCGGACTAGCGGGGGCCGAGACCCAGTACTTC.

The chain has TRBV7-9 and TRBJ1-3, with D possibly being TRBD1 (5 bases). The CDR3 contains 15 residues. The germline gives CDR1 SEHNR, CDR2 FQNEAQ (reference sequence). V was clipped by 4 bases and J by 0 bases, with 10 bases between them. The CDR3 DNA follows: TGTGCCAGCAGCTCAGACAGTGTCTCTGGAAACACCATATATTTT. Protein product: CASSSDSVSGNTIYF.

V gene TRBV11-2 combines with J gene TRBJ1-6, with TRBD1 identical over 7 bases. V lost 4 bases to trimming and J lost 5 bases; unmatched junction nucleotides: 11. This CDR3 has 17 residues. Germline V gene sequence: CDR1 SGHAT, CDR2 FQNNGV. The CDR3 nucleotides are TGTGCCAGCAGCTCCCGCTTGGGACAGAGCAATAATTCACCCCTCCACTTT. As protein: CASSSRLGQSNNSPLHF.

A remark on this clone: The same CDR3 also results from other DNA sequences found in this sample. CDR3 nucleotides: TGTGCCAGCAGCCCAGGGGCGGGCTATGGCTACACCTTC. Translating it yields CASSPGAGYGYTF. The V and J genes are TRBV6-5 and TRBJ1-2, with D possibly being TRBD1 (6 bases). From germline, CDR1 is MNHEY and CDR2 SVGAGI. Deletions cut 6 bases from V and 4 bases from J, with 12 bases between. This CDR3 has 13 amino acids.